This T cell receptor beta chain is from a study of T cell responses to AZD1222 COVID-19 vaccine. Study results and caveats: It was only six AZD1222 recipients who were seropositive at baseline. As reported, nearly half of all spike-specific TCRs target variant regions that are unmutated. Most donors were white British and more were female, and clonal diversity was possibly underestimated.

Profiled with immunoSEQ multiplex PCR; TCRdb holds only in-frame clones, not every one. The profile shows around 120,000 clones, around 89% of them singletons. CDR1 is MNHEY and CDR2 is SVGEGT in the germline V gene. The CDR3 has 13 amino acids. V was pared by 2 bases and J by 4 bases, with 8 bases between. Concerning this clone: Its antigen is as yet unknown.

The source is an adult in good health. The sample here was peripheral blood, taken on day 0 of MenACWY control vaccination. The chain employs TRBV6-2 or TRBV6-3 and TRBJ1-2; no clear D gene. CDR3 in amino acids: CASSYGSFYGYTF. The DNA for the CDR3 is TGTGCCAGCAGTTACGGGTCGTTCTATGGCTACACCTTC.